This is a list of T cell receptor beta chains from one sample in a study of T-cell reconstitution after alpha-beta-depleted transplantation in children. From the PCR reads, TCRdb called clonotypes with MiXCR, one entry per CDR3 protein. The sample holds 600,000 to 700,000 distinct CDR3 sequences, roughly 15% seen once. Sequencing was performed on PBMCs from the stem cell graft donor, taken from the stem cell graft. The source of these receptors is a human donor who donated a stem cell graft to a child with acute myeloid leukemia. Each CDR3 is given with its conserved first and last residue. A D gene is named only where the DNA matches it firmly. Clone size, where shown, is once, few, many, or a class for clones that have expanded.

.	TRBV6-1	TRBJ2-4	.	TGTGCCAGCAGACCATCCATAGCCAAAAACATTCAGTACTTC	CASRPSIAKNIQYF
.	TRBV6-4	TRBJ2-6	.	TGTGCCAGCCATATCCGGGTCACCCGCTCTGGGGCCAACGTCCTGACTTTC	CASHIRVTRSGANVLTF
.	TRBV12-3/TRBV12-4	TRBJ2-1	many	TGTGCCAGCACCGGAACGGGGGTCCGACGAGAGCAGTTCTTC	CASTGTGVRREQFF
TRBD1	TRBV7-8	TRBJ1-1	few	TGTGCCAGCACCCTTTCCAAGGGACAGGGGCTCGTGATGAACACTGAAGCTTTCTTT	CASTLSKGQGLVMNTEAFF
TRBD1	TRBV7-8	TRBJ2-1	.	TGTGCCACCGTTACAGGGGGGTACAATGAGCAGTTCTTC	CATVTGGYNEQFF
.	TRBV18	TRBJ2-1	.	TGTGCCAGCTCCCTGACGGACACCAACAATGAGCAGTTCTTC	CASSLTDTNNEQFF
.	TRBV7-2	TRBJ2-2	.	TGTGCCAGCAGAACCACTAACGGGGAGCTGTTTTTT	CASRTTNGELFF
TRBD1	TRBV4-2	TRBJ2-2	many	TGTGCCAGCAGCCAAGGCACAGGGGACGCCGGGGAGCTGTTTTTT	CASSQGTGDAGELFF
.	TRBV15	TRBJ2-1	.	TGTGCCACCAGAGACCTAGCAGACGAGCAGTTCTTC	CATRDLADEQFF
.	TRBV30	TRBJ2-1	.	TGTGCCTGGGTGGGGCGTCTCCTAAACAATGAGCAGTTCTTC	CAWVGRLLNNEQFF
.	TRBV5-1	TRBJ2-6	.	TGCGCCAGCAGCACTGGGACGGGCTCTGGGGCCAACGTCCTGACTTTC	CASSTGTGSGANVLTF
.	TRBV9	TRBJ1-6	.	TGTGCCAGCAGCGGTGGGCTCTTTGGGAATTCACCCCTCCACTTT	CASSGGLFGNSPLHF
.	TRBV20-1	TRBJ2-1	many	TGCAGTGCTAAACGGCAGGGGCGTGAGCAGTTCTTC	CSAKRQGREQFF
.	TRBV29-1	TRBJ2-4	.	TGCAGCGTCGTTGTACCCATAGCCAAAAACATTCAGTACTTC	CSVVVPIAKNIQYF
TRBD1	TRBV7-8	TRBJ2-5	.	TGTGCCAGCAGCACCTGGACAGGGCAACAAGAGACCCAGTACTTC	CASSTWTGQQETQYF
.	TRBV12-3/TRBV12-4	TRBJ2-4	few	TGTGCCAGCAGTTTCGCCAGGGGATCTCTTCAGTACTTC	CASSFARGSLQYF
.	TRBV20-1	TRBJ2-3	many	TGCAGTGTTGGACTCCTTACAGATACGCAGTATTTT	CSVGLLTDTQYF
TRBD2	TRBV7-2	TRBJ2-1	few	TGTGCCAGCAGTCGAGTAACTAGCGGGGGATACAATGAGCAGTTCTTC	CASSRVTSGGYNEQFF
.	TRBV7-9	TRBJ1-5	.	TGTGCCAGCAGCTCGAGCGCGGGGGGAGGAAATCAGCCCCAGCATTTT	CASSSSAGGGNQPQHF
.	TRBV5-1	TRBJ2-2	.	TGCGCCAGCAGCCCCTTAGCTTCCGGGGACCTGTTTTTT	CASSPLASGDLFF
TRBD1	TRBV5-5	TRBJ1-5	few	TGTGCCAGCAGCTTGGAAGGGGGCGGGCATCAGCCCCAGCATTTT	CASSLEGGGHQPQHF
TRBD1	TRBV20-1	TRBJ2-1	many	TGCAGTGCTAGAAGGTTGGGACAGGGGGCGGGGAATGAGCAGTTCTTC	CSARRLGQGAGNEQFF
.	TRBV3-1	TRBJ1-1	.	TGTGCCAGCAGCCCCGGACCCTTCTTT	CASSPGPFF
.	TRBV19	TRBJ2-2	.	TGTGCCAGTAGTATAGTGGAGGGGGCCGCGAACACCGGGGAGCTGTTTTTT	CASSIVEGAANTGELFF
.	TRBV6-1	TRBJ2-7	few	TGTGCCAGCAGTAATCCGGGTGAACCCATCTTGGAGCAGTACTTC	CASSNPGEPILEQYF
.	TRBV20-1	TRBJ2-1	many	TGCAGTGCTTCCGAGCGGGTCTCCTACAATGAGCAGTTCTTC	CSASERVSYNEQFF
.	TRBV5-8	TRBJ2-1	.	TGTGCCAGCAGCTTTTCCGGGACCCATGGGGATGAGCAGTTCTTC	CASSFSGTHGDEQFF
.	TRBV20-1	TRBJ1-2	many	TGCAGTGCTAGAGATCGGGCGGGGATCGGCTACACCTTC	CSARDRAGIGYTF
.	TRBV5-6	TRBJ1-1	.	TGTGCCAGCAGCAAACAGGTGAACACTGAAGCTTTCTTT	CASSKQVNTEAFF
TRBD1	TRBV24-1	TRBJ2-3	.	TGTGCCACCAGTGCCCCCGACAGGGGGGTAGATACGCAGTATTTT	CATSAPDRGVDTQYF
.	TRBV28	TRBJ1-2	few	TGTGCCAGCAGTTTGACGGCTGGCTACACCTTC	CASSLTAGYTF
.	TRBV20-1	TRBJ1-2	many	TGCAGTGCTATCCCAACGGGAGGCAAACTTGGGAATGGCTACACCTTC	CSAIPTGGKLGNGYTF
TRBD2	TRBV20-1	TRBJ2-1	.	TGCTGTGCTGCGACTGGGACTAGCGGACCGTACAATGAGCAGTTCTTC	CCAATGTSGPYNEQFF
TRBD1	TRBV20-1	TRBJ1-6	.	TGCAGTGCCTACAGGGGTCCGTATAATTCACCCCTCCACTTT	CSAYRGPYNSPLHF
TRBD2	TRBV4-3	TRBJ2-3	few	TGCGCCAGCAGCCTGGGACTAGCGGGGTCTTGGGATACGCAGTATTTT	CASSLGLAGSWDTQYF
.	TRBV7-2	TRBJ2-1	many	TGTGCCAGCAGCGTCACCACGGGGGCTTCCTACAATGAGCAGTTCTTC	CASSVTTGASYNEQFF
TRBD1	TRBV29-1	TRBJ2-1	.	TGCAGCGCCCCTCTCTTTGGGACAGGGTTAAGCAATGAGCAGTTCTTC	CSAPLFGTGLSNEQFF
.	TRBV6-1	TRBJ2-7	.	TGTGCCAGCAGGGGGGTCTACGAGCAGTACTTC	CASRGVYEQYF
TRBD2	TRBV20-1	TRBJ2-1	many	TGCAGTGCTAGAGCCCAGGCGGGGGGCAGGGATGAGCAGTTCTTC	CSARAQAGGRDEQFF
.	TRBV4-2	TRBJ1-2	.	TGTGCCAGCAGCCCTCGGCCCATCGGTGGCTACACCTTC	CASSPRPIGGYTF